Presented here are 29 T cell receptor beta chains from one specimen sequenced in a study of cytomegalovirus exposure and HLA in healthy donors. Primers for the PCR totalled 60 Vbeta and 13 Jbeta. Assay: immunoSEQ multiplex PCR; the TCRdb copy retains only in-frame clones and omits some. This table holds 200,000 to 250,000 clones, 70% to 90% found once. Material: PBMCs. These receptors all come from a human donor in good health.

Comments on this clone: An end of the junction differs from the germline gene, which may be a read error. This sequence joins TRBV7-9 and TRBJ2-7, with 9 bases aligning to TRBD1. Germline assignment: CDR1 SEHNR and CDR2 FQNEAQ (reference sequence). CDR3 size: 17 residues. The CDR3 bases are TGTTCCAGCAGCTCGATGTCCGGGACAGGGCTTTACTACGAGCAGTACTTC. Protein sequence: CSSSSMSGTGLYYEQYF.

Details on this clone: Other DNA variants within this sample encode the same CDR3. V usage is TRBV5-1 and J usage is TRBJ2-7, with 12 bases fitting TRBD2. Germline V gives CDR1 SGHRS, CDR2 YFSETQ. This CDR3 region has 16 residues. The V and J ends lost 2 bases and 3 bases, in that order; junction bases with no gene match: 6. The DNA for the CDR3 is TGCGCCAGCAGCTTACTGACTAGCGGGAGAGGCTACGAGCAGTACTTC. As protein: CASSLLTSGRGYEQYF.

The chain employs TRBV7-3 and TRBJ1-3, with D possibly TRBD1 on 6 matching bases. With the DNA end fitting TRBJ2-2 better, the J assignment may be wrong. This CDR3 contains 14 residues. Germline V gives CDR1 SGHTA, CDR2 FQGTGA. This CDR3 reads CASSPGQSTGELFF. The CDR3 nucleotides read TGTGCCAGCAGCCCAGGACAGAGCACCGGGGAGCTGTTTTTT.

This clone showed up just a few times. This chain joins TRBV6-5 and TRBJ2-5, with a tentative D call TRBD1 (5 bases). Germline lookup yields CDR1 MNHEY and CDR2 SVGAGI. Trimming stripped 2 bases from V and 1 base from J, with 5 bases between. The CDR3 sequence is 13 residues long. Written as DNA, the CDR3 is TGTGCCAGCAGTTACGGGGCCCAAGAGACCCAGTACTTC. The encoded protein is CASSYGAQETQYF.

The gene calls are TRBV7-9 and TRBJ2-1; weak D call: TRBD2 (5 bases). The germline V gene has CDR1 SEHNR and CDR2 FQNEAQ (reference sequence). With 2 bases removed from V and 5 bases from J, the gap between germline ends came to 22 bases. The CDR3 sequence is 18 residues long. CDR3 DNA sequence: TGTGCCAGCAGCTTACCTCCTAGCTTCCCCTTTAAGGACAATGAGCAGTTCTTC. Amino acids: CASSLPPSFPFKDNEQFF.

V usage is TRBV27 and J usage is TRBJ1-2, with D possibly matching TRBD1 (6 bases). This CDR3 comprises 15 residues. CDR1 MNHEY and CDR2 SMNVEV come from the germline V gene (reference sequence). Trimming shortened V by 7 bases and J by 1 base, and 16 bases separated the two germline ends. CDR3 DNA: TGTGCCAGCAAACCCCAGGGGCACCATAACTATGGCTACACCTTC. Translating it yields CASKPQGHHNYGYTF.

This chain connects TRBV4-2 to TRBJ2-6; D is unresolved. The CDR3 extends over 16 amino acids. V lost 1 base, J lost 0 bases, and 7 bases lay in between. Germline assignment: CDR1 LGHNA and CDR2 YNFKEQ. This chain's CDR3 is CASSQVQISGANVLTF. As DNA, the CDR3 is TGTGCCAGCAGCCAAGTCCAGATCTCTGGGGCCAACGTCCTGACTTTC.

The chain couples TRBV5-1 to TRBJ2-7; no definite D call. Germline V gene data show CDR1 as SGHRS and CDR2 as YFSETQ. This CDR3 has 14 amino acids. V was shortened by 4 bases and J by 0 bases, with 11 bases between the two germline ends. The CDR3 DNA sequence: TGCGCCAGCAGCCCTGACTCACCCTCCTACGAGCAGTACTTC. This codes for CASSPDSPSYEQYF.

This chain connects TRBV6-4 to TRBJ2-7, with 9 bases fitting TRBD2. The CDR3 runs to 16 residues. The trim removed 5 bases at V and 0 bases at J, leaving 8 bases unmatched. The V gene's germline CDR1 is MRHNA and CDR2 SNTAGT. The DNA of the CDR3 is TGTGCCAGCAGTCCCCAGGGAGCGGGAGGCTCCTACGAGCAGTACTTC. Protein: CASSPQGAGGSYEQYF.

V gene TRBV2 combines with J gene TRBJ2-1; a weak D match, TRBD1 (6 bases). The V end was cut by 4 bases, the J end by 0 bases, with 13 bases between. The germline CDR1 and CDR2 sequences are SNHLY and FYNNEI. The CDR3 is made up of 16 amino acids. The CDR3 DNA reads as TGTGCCAGCAGTGCCCGTACAGGGAGCTCCTACAATGAGCAGTTCTTC. It codes for CASSARTGSSYNEQFF.

The CDR3 DNA reads TGTGCCAGCAGTTTCACTAGCGGACAAGATACGCAGTATTTT. Translating it yields CASSFTSGQDTQYF. This chain connects TRBV27 to TRBJ2-3, with 8 bases that match TRBD2. Germline V gene data show CDR1 as MNHEY and CDR2 as SMNVEV (reference sequence). V lost 3 bases to trimming and J lost 5 bases; unmatched junction nucleotides: 4. This CDR3 is built from 14 residues.

This chain's CDR3 is CASSSGPIGTDTQYF. The CDR3 nucleotides are TGTGCCAGCAGCTCCGGTCCGATCGGGACAGATACGCAGTATTTT. The chain has TRBV27 and TRBJ2-3; D gene unclear. V dropped 6 bases and J dropped 3 bases, with 16 bases sitting between them. The CDR3 is made up of 15 amino acids. Per the germline V gene, CDR1 is MNHEY and CDR2 is SMNVEV (reference sequence).

The rearrangement uses TRBV10-3 and TRBJ1-3; perhaps TRBD1 as D (6 bases). The CDR3 totals 15 residues. The ends were cut back, 6 bases at V and 2 bases at J, with 14 bases in the middle. Germline V gene sequence: CDR1 ENHRY, CDR2 SYGVKD. This CDR3 is CAISPRGATGNTIYF. In DNA form, the CDR3 reads TGTGCCATCAGCCCTCGGGGGGCTACTGGAAACACCATATATTTT.

The rearrangement joins TRBV19 to TRBJ2-2, with D possibly TRBD2 on 6 matching bases. Per the germline V gene, CDR1 is LNHDA and CDR2 is SQIVND (reference sequence). Trimming cost V 6 bases and J 6 bases, with 8 bases left between them. There are 12 residues in the CDR3. The CDR3 sequence: CASRREPGELFF. CDR3 nucleotide sequence: TGTGCCAGTAGACGGGAGCCCGGGGAGCTGTTTTTT.

This clone appeared a single time. The V gene is TRBV4-3, the J gene TRBJ2-1; D might be TRBD2 (6 bases). V was cut by 4 bases and J by 11 bases, with 15 bases left in between. The CDR3 sequence is 13 residues long. Germline V gene sequence: CDR1 LGHNA, CDR2 YSLEER. Here the CDR3 DNA reads TGCGCCAGCAGCCTTCAGGGAGGAGCGAAGCAGTTCTTC. Translation gives CASSLQGGAKQFF.

This chain links TRBV5-1 with TRBJ2-2; 9 nucleotides match TRBD1. The trim removed 4 bases at V and 3 bases at J, leaving 4 bases unmatched. CDR1 and CDR2 (germline): SGHRS, YFSETQ. This CDR3 region has 15 residues. The CDR3 reads CASSTGQGYTGELFF. As DNA, the CDR3 is TGCGCCAGCAGCACCGGACAGGGGTACACCGGGGAGCTGTTTTTT.

This clone was counted a single time. Within the sample, other DNA sequences also encode this same CDR3. The chain combines TRBV30 with TRBJ2-7, with TRBD2 as a possible D gene (6 bases). The CDR3 totals 15 residues. The germline V and J ends were trimmed by 8 bases and 3 bases, with 23 bases remaining between them. The germline CDR1 and CDR2 sequences are GTSNPN and SVGIG (reference sequence). CDR3 DNA: TGTGCCGGCTATAAAGACCGCCAGGACTACTACGAGCAGTACTTC. It encodes CAGYKDRQDYYEQYF.

The V call is TRBV6-5, the J call TRBJ2-1, with unresolved D. The germline V gene encodes CDR1 MNHEY and CDR2 SVGAGI. The CDR3 contains 13 residues. Trimming removed 6 bases at V and 9 bases at J, with 15 bases between. The CDR3 spells CASSPNDSGEQFF. The CDR3 nucleotides are TGTGCCAGCAGCCCTAATGACTCTGGTGAGCAGTTCTTC.

This sequence joins TRBV6-1 and TRBJ1-2; a possible D gene is TRBD1 (6 bases). CDR1 and CDR2 (germline): MNHNS, SASEGT. This CDR3 spans 12 amino acids. V lost 5 bases, J lost 3 bases, and 7 bases lay in between. CDR3 bases: TGTGCCAGCAGTAACAGGGACTATGGCTACACCTTC. Translated: CASSNRDYGYTF.

This clone occurred once. The rearrangement uses TRBV5-1 and TRBJ2-7; 7 nucleotides line up with TRBD1. The germline gives CDR1 SGHRS, CDR2 YFSETQ. J gave up 2 bases and V 4 bases, and 9 bases lay outside the gene matches. The CDR3 is 15 residues long. The CDR3 loop reads CASSARQGRTYEQYF. Here the CDR3 DNA reads TGCGCCAGCAGCGCCCGACAGGGAAGGACCTACGAGCAGTACTTC. Full variable domain (remainder filled in from reference TRBV5-1 and TRBJ2-7): KAGVTQTPRYLIKTRGQQVTLSCSPISGHRSVSWYQQTPGQGLQFLFEYFSETQRNKGNFPGRFSGRQFSNSRSEMNVSTLELGDSALYLCASSARQGRTYEQYFGPGTRLTVT.

The chain recombines TRBV7-9 with TRBJ2-1; 8 positions agree with TRBD2. Germline V gives CDR1 SEHNR, CDR2 FQNEAQ (reference sequence). This CDR3 region has 14 residues. After removal of 8 bases from V and 4 bases from J, the junction contained 7 bases not matched to a gene. As DNA, the CDR3 is TGTGCCAGCTCTGTAGCGGGATTGTACAATGAGCAGTTCTTC. Its protein product is CASSVAGLYNEQFF.

This chain uses TRBV7-9 with TRBJ2-5; TRBD2 matches 9 bases. This CDR3 spans 17 amino acids. V lost 5 bases to trimming and J lost 5 bases; unmatched junction nucleotides: 15. CDR1 and CDR2 from the germline V gene are SEHNR and FQNEAQ (reference sequence). The CDR3 nucleotides are TGTGCCAGCAGCAAATCGTCCAGACTAGCGGATTATGAGACCCAGTACTTC. Translation gives CASSKSSRLADYETQYF.

This chain joins TRBV9 and TRBJ2-2; D is unresolved. Germline V gene sequence: CDR1 SGDLS, CDR2 YYNGEE. The CDR3 consists of 13 residues. The V gene lost 2 bases and the J gene lost 3 bases, with 5 bases spanning the gap. The CDR3 DNA reads as TGTGCCAGCAGCGTTGAGTACACCGGGGAGCTGTTTTTT. It translates to CASSVEYTGELFF.

The genes are TRBV28 and TRBJ1-2, with 8 bases that match TRBD1. The germline CDR1 and CDR2 sequences are MDHEN and SYDVKM. The CDR3 extends over 15 amino acids. The junction had 9 bases not matched to a gene; V was cut back by 7 bases and J by 2 bases. Here the CDR3 reads CASNPGQASNYGYTF. CDR3 bases: TGTGCCAGCAACCCGGGACAGGCGTCGAACTATGGCTACACCTTC.

The rearrangement joins TRBV7-3 to TRBJ2-3; 10 bases map to TRBD2. V was clipped by 5 bases and J by 0 bases; unmatched bases: 8. The germline CDR1 and CDR2 sequences are SGHTA and FQGTGA. This CDR3 is built from 17 residues. The chain's CDR3 is CASSVGTSVSSTDTQYF. The CDR3 DNA reads as TGTGCCAGCAGCGTCGGGACTAGCGTATCTAGCACAGATACGCAGTATTTT.

The J gene is TRBJ1-2, the V gene TRBV27; no clear D. Germline V gene lookup returns CDR1 MNHEY and CDR2 SMNVEV (reference sequence). The CDR3 spans 14 residues. Trimming cost V 5 bases and J 8 bases, with 18 bases left between them. The CDR3 reads CASSLLGADYGYTF. The CDR3 region has the DNA TGTGCCAGCAGTCTACTAGGCGCAGATTACGGCTACACCTTC.

About this clone itself: Other DNA sequences from this sample encode an identical CDR3 as well. The J gene is TRBJ2-3, the V gene TRBV29-1; TRBD2 is a possible D gene (6 bases). Trimming took 1 base from V and 3 from J, leaving 8 bases between them. This CDR3 spans 13 amino acids. From germline, CDR1 is SQVTM and CDR2 ANQGSEA. CDR3 region: CSVEVAGTDTQYF. CDR3 sequence (DNA): TGCAGCGTTGAAGTGGCGGGGACAGATACGCAGTATTTT.

The chain carries TRBV18 and TRBJ2-1; the match to TRBD2 covers 12 bases. The CDR3 contains 17 residues. Germline V gene data show CDR1 as KGHSH and CDR2 as LQKENI. With 0 bases clipped from V and 6 bases from J, the junction kept 6 bases outside the gene matches. Written as DNA, the CDR3 is TGTGCCAGCTCACCACCTCGGCTAGCGGGAGGGGGCAATGAGCAGTTCTTC. This codes for CASSPPRLAGGGNEQFF.

This clone showed up just once. The junction shows a germline mismatch at one end, possibly a read error. V is TRBV6-4 and J is TRBJ2-3; 7 nucleotides line up with TRBD2. The V gene's germline CDR1 is MRHNA and CDR2 SNTAGT. The CDR3 contains 16 residues. The CDR3 region has the DNA TGTGCCAGTAGTGCCAGAGGGGCGGGAGGCACAGATACGCAGTATTTT. As protein: CASSARGAGGTDTQYF.